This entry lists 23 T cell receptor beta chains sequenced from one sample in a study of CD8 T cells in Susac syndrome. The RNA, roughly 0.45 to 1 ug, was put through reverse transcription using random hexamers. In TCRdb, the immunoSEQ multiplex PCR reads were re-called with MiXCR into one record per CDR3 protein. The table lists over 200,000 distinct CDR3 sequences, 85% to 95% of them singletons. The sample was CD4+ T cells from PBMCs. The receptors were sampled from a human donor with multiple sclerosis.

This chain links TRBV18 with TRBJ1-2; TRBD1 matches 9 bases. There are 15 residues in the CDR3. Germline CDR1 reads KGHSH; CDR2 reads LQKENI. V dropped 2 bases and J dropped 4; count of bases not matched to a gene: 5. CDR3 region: CASSPAGQGTYGYTF. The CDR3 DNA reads TGTGCCAGCTCACCAGCCGGACAGGGGACCTATGGCTACACCTTC.

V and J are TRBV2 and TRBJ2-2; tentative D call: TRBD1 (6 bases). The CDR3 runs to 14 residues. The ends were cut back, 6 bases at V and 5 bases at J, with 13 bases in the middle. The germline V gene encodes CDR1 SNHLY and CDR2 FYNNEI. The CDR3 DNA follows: TGTGCCAGCAGATCGGACAGCGCAACCGGGGAGCTGTTTTTT. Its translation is CASRSDSATGELFF.

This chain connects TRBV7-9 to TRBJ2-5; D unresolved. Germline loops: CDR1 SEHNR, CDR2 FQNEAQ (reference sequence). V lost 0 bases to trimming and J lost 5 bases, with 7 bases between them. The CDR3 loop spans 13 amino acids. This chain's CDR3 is CASSLAASETQYF. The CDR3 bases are TGTGCCAGCAGCTTAGCGGCTTCGGAGACCCAGTACTTC.

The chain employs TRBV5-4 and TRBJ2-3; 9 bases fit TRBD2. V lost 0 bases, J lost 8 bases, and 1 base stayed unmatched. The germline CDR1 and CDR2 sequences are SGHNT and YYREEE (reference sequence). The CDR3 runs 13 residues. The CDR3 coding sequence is TGTGCCAGCAGCTTGGCGACTAGCGGTACGCAGTATTTT. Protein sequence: CASSLATSGTQYF.

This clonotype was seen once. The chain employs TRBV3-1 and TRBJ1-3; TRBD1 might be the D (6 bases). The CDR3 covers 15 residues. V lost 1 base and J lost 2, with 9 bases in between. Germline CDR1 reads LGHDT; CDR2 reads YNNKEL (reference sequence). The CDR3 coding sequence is TGTGCCAGCAGCCAAGCCCGGGACACTGGAAACACCATATATTTT. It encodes CASSQARDTGNTIYF.

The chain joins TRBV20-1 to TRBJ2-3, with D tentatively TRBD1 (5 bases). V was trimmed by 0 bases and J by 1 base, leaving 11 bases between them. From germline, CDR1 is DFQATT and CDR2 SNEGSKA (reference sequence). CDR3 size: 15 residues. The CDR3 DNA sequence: TGCAGTGCTAGAGACCCGACAGTAGGCACAGATACGCAGTATTTT. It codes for CSARDPTVGTDTQYF.

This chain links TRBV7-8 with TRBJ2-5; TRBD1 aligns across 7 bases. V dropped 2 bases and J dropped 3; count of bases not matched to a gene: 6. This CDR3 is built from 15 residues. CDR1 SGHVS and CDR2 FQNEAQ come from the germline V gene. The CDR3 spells CASSLPRGREETQYF. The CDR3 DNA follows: TGTGCCAGCAGCTTACCCAGGGGGAGAGAAGAGACCCAGTACTTC.

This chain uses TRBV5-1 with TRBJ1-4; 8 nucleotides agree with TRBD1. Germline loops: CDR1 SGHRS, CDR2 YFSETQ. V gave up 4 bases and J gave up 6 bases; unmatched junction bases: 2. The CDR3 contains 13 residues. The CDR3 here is CASSAGQDEKLFF. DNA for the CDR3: TGCGCCAGCAGCGCGGGACAGGATGAAAAACTGTTTTTT. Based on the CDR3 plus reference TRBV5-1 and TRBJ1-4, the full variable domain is KAGVTQTPRYLIKTRGQQVTLSCSPISGHRSVSWYQQTPGQGLQFLFEYFSETQRNKGNFPGRFSGRQFSNSRSEMNVSTLELGDSALYLCASSAGQDEKLFFGSGTQLSVL.

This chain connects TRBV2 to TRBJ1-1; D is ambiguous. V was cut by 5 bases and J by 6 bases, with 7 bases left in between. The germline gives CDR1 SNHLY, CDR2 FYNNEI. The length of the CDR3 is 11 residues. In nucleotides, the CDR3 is TGTGCCAGCAGTAACTATGCTGAAGCTTTCTTT. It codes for CASSNYAEAFF.

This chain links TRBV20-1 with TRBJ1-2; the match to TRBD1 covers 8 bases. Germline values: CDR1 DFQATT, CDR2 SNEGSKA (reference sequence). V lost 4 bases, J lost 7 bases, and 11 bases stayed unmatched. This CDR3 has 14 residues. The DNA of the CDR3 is TGCAGTGCTACAAACCAGGGGGCGATCCGTGGCTACACCTTC. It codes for CSATNQGAIRGYTF.

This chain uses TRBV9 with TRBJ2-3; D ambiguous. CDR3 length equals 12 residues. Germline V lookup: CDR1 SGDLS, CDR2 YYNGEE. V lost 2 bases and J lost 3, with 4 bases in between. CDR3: CASSVVTDTQYF. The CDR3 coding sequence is TGTGCCAGCAGCGTGGTTACAGATACGCAGTATTTT.

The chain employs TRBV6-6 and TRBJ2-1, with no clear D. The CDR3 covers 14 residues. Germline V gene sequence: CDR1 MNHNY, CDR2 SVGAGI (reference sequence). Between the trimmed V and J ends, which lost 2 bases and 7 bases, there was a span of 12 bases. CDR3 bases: TGTGCCAGCAGTTACGGGTTAGCTGGGAATGAGCAGTTCTTC. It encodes CASSYGLAGNEQFF.

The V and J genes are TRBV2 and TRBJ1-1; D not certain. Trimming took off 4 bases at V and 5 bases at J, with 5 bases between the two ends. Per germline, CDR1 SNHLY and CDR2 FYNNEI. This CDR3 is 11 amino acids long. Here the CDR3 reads CASSAQTEAFF. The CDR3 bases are TGTGCCAGCAGTGCGCAGACTGAAGCTTTCTTT.

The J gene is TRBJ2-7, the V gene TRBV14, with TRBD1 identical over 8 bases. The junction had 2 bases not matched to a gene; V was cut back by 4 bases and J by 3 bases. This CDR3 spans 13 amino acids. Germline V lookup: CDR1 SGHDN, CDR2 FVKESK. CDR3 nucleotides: TGTGCCAGCAGCCGGGACAGGAACTACGAGCAGTACTTC. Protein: CASSRDRNYEQYF.

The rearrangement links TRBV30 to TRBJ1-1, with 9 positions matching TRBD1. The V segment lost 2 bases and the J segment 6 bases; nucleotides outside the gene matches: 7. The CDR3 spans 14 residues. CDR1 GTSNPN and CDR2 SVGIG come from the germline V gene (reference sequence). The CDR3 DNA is TGTGCCTGGAGTTCCCGGGACAGGGAGGCTGAAGCTTTCTTT. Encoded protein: CAWSSRDREAEAFF.

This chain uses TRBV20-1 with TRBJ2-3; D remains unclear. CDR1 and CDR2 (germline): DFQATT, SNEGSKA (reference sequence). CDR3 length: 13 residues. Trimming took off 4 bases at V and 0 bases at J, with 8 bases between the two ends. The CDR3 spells CSATVASTDTQYF. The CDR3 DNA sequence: TGCAGTGCTACGGTGGCTAGCACAGATACGCAGTATTTT.

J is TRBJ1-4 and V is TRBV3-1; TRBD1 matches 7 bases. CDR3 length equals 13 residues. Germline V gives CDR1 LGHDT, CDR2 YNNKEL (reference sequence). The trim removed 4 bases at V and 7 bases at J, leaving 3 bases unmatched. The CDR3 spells CASSPSGGEKLFF. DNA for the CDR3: TGTGCCAGCAGCCCTTCAGGGGGTGAAAAACTGTTTTTT.

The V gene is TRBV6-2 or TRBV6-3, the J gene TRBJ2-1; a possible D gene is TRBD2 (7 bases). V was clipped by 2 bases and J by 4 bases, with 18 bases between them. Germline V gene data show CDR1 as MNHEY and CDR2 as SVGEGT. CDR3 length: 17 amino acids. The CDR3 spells CASSYPRGGGNYNEQFF. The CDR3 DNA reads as TGTGCCAGCAGTTACCCCAGAGGGGGGGGGAATTACAATGAGCAGTTCTTC.

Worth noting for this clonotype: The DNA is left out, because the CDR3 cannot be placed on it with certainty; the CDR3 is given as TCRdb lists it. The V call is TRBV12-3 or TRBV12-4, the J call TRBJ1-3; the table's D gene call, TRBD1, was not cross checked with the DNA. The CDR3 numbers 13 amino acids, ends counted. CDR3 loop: CASSFGAGNTIYF.

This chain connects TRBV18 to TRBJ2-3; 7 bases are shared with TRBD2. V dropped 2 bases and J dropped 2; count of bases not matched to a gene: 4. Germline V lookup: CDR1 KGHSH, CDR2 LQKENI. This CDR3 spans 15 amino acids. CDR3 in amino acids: CASSPSRLATDTQYF. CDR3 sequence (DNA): TGTGCCAGCTCACCAAGTCGACTAGCCACAGATACGCAGTATTTT.

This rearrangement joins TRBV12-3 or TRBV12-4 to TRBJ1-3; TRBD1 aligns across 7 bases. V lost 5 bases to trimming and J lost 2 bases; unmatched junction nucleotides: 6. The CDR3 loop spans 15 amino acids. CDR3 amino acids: CASSLQGLAGNTIYF. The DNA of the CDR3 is TGTGCCAGCAGTCTACAGGGGTTGGCTGGAAACACCATATATTTT.

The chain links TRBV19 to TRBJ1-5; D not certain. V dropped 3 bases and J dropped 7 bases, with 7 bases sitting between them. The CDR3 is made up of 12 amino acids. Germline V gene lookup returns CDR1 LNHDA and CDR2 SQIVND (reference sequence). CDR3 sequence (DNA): TGTGCCAGTAGTATCCTCGAGCAGCCCCAGCATTTT. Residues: CASSILEQPQHF.

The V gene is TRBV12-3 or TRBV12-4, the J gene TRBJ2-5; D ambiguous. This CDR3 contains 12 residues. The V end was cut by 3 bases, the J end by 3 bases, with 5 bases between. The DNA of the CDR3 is TGTGCCAGCAGTTTGAACAAAGAGACCCAGTACTTC. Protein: CASSLNKETQYF.